This TCR beta chain stems from a study of T cells after yellow fever vaccination. Findings and caveats of the study: Booster samples showed a return of most primary-vaccination clones (roughly 95% CD4, around 85% CD8).

Trimming shortened V by 1 base and J by 4 bases, and 18 bases separated the two germline ends. The CDR3 extends over 16 amino acids. Germline V gives CDR1 SGHTS, CDR2 YDEGEE. Comment on this clonotype: What it binds is unknown.

Template-switching 5'RACE yielded the TCR cDNA; a universal primer site and UMIs were added in the process. Each CDR3 protein gets one entry after TCRdb re-called the 5' RACE reads with MiXCR. Of around 340,000 distinct CDR3 sequences listed, around an eighth were seen once; the top ten hold 3.2%. The TCR comes from a man between 18 and 29 years old who received the YFV17D yellow fever vaccine. The sample here was CD4+ T cells sorted from PBMCs, taken 15 days after the yellow fever booster vaccination. The chain uses TRBV5-8 and TRBJ2-7; no clear D gene. This CDR3 reads CASSLSPASLGYEQYV. The CDR3 bases are TGTGCCAGCAGCTTGTCTCCAGCATCCTTGGGGTACGAGCAGTACGTC.